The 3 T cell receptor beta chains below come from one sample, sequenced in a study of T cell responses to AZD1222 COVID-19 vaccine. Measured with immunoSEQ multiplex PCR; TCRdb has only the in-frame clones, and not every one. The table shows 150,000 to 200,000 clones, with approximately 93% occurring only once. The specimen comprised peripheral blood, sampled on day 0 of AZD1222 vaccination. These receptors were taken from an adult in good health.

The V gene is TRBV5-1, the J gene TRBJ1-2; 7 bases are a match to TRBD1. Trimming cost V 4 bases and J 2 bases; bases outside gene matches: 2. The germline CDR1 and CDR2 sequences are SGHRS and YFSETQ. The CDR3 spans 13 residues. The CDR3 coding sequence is TGCGCCAGCAGCCAGGGACAGAACTATGGCTACACCTTC. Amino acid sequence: CASSQGQNYGYTF.

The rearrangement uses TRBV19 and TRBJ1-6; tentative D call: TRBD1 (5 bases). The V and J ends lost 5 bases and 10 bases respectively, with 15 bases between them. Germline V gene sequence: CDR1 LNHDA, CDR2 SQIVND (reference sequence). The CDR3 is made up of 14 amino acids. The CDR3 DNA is TGTGCCAGTAGTGCGCCGGGACTGCGCTCACCCCTCCACTTT. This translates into CASSAPGLRSPLHF.

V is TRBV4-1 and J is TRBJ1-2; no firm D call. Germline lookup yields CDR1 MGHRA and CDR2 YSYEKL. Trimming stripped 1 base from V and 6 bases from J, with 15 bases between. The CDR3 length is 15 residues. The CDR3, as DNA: TGCGCCAGCAGCCAAGTAACCGGACTCGGAGATGGCTACACCTTC. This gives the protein CASSQVTGLGDGYTF.